The rows below give T cell receptor beta chains drawn from one sample of a study of blood T cell repertoires in COVID-19. Clones were read by immunoSEQ multiplex PCR, and TCRdb kept only the in-frame ones, dropping some. The sample shows around 260,000 clones, more than 75% of them seen only once. The sequenced sample consisted of peripheral blood. These receptors came from an older woman with COVID-19, enrolled during active disease. Both conserved end residues are part of each CDR3. The order of the fields is clone size, J gene, D gene, V gene, CDR3 protein, CDR3 DNA. The D gene is left open where the match is weak. Part of the rows lack a size; the others show once, few, many or a class for expanded clones.

size: -; J: TRBJ2-1; D: -; V: TRBV7-9; CDR3: CASSPVGAVGQFF; DNA: TGTGCCAGCAGCCCAGTGGGGGCAGTTGGGCAGTTCTTC
size: -; J: TRBJ2-7; D: -; V: TRBV6-1; CDR3: CASSEYGVLEQYF; DNA: TGTGCCAGCAGTGAATACGGGGTACTAGAGCAGTACTTC
size: -; J: TRBJ1-5; D: -; V: TRBV30; CDR3: CAWSVEGDQPQHF; DNA: TGTGCCTGGAGCGTGGAGGGTGATCAGCCCCAGCATTTT
size: -; J: TRBJ1-4; D: TRBD1; V: TRBV10-1; CDR3: CASSRTGDEKLFF; DNA: TGCGCCAGCAGCCGGACAGGGGATGAAAAACTGTTTTTT
size: -; J: TRBJ1-5; D: -; V: TRBV7-2; CDR3: CASSFGRAGQPQHF; DNA: TGTGCCAGCAGCTTTGGCAGGGCCGGTCAGCCCCAGCATTTT
size: once; J: TRBJ1-1; D: TRBD1; V: TRBV6-5; CDR3: CASGRDRGAEAFF; DNA: TGTGCCAGCGGAAGGGACAGGGGCGCTGAAGCTTTCTTT
size: -; J: TRBJ1-1; D: TRBD1; V: TRBV28; CDR3: CASSLLGQGRAGTEAFF; DNA: TGTGCCAGCAGTTTACTCGGACAGGGTAGGGCGGGCACTGAAGCTTTCTTT
size: -; J: TRBJ2-5; D: -; V: TRBV6-6; CDR3: CASSNRARGWQETQYF; DNA: TGTGCCAGCAGTAATCGGGCCAGAGGGTGGCAAGAGACCCAGTACTTC
size: once; J: TRBJ1-1; D: -; V: TRBV30; CDR3: CAWSVPDNGEAFF; DNA: TGTGCCTGGAGTGTACCCGACAATGGGGAAGCTTTCTTT
size: -; J: TRBJ1-2; D: -; V: TRBV27; CDR3: CASSWKRGGDGYNYGYTF; DNA: TGTGCCAGCAGTTGGAAAAGAGGGGGGGATGGATATAACTATGGCTACACCTTC
size: -; J: TRBJ1-5; D: -; V: TRBV28; CDR3: CASSPPGNSNQPQHF; DNA: TGTGCCAGCAGTCCCCCGGGAAATAGCAATCAGCCCCAGCATTTT
size: -; J: TRBJ2-3; D: TRBD2; V: TRBV5-4; CDR3: CASSLTSGTDTQYF; DNA: TGTGCCAGCAGCTTAACTAGCGGCACAGATACGCAGTATTTT
size: -; J: TRBJ1-5; D: -; V: TRBV6-1; CDR3: CASSEASQPQHF; DNA: TGTGCCAGCAGTGAAGCTAGTCAGCCCCAGCATTTT
size: -; J: TRBJ1-1; D: TRBD1; V: TRBV5-1; CDR3: CASSKHRGLTEAFF; DNA: TGCGCCAGCAGCAAACACAGGGGTTTGACTGAAGCTTTCTTT
size: -; J: TRBJ2-7; D: -; V: TRBV5-1; CDR3: CASSDGNSYEQYF; DNA: TGCGCCAGCAGCGACGGGAACTCCTACGAGCAGTACTTC
size: -; J: TRBJ2-2; D: TRBD2; V: TRBV7-2; CDR3: CASRRREFGGELFF; DNA: TGTGCCAGCCGCCGGCGGGAGTTCGGCGGGGAGCTGTTTTTT
size: -; J: TRBJ1-6; D: TRBD1; V: TRBV27; CDR3: CASSFRTGNSYNSPLHF; DNA: TGTGCCAGCAGTTTCCGGACAGGGAACTCCTATAATTCACCCCTCCACTTT
size: -; J: TRBJ2-1; D: -; V: TRBV7-9; CDR3: CASSSMSGGGYNEQFF; DNA: TGTGCCAGCAGCTCCATGAGCGGAGGCGGCTACAATGAGCAGTTCTTC
size: -; J: TRBJ1-1; D: -; V: TRBV5-4; CDR3: CASSLGQVNTEAFF; DNA: TGTGCCAGCAGCTTGGGACAGGTGAACACTGAAGCTTTCTTT
size: few; J: TRBJ2-2; D: TRBD2; V: TRBV5-4; CDR3: CASSLNSGSNTGELFF; DNA: TGTGCCAGCAGCTTGAATAGCGGGAGTAACACCGGGGAGCTGTTTTTT
size: few; J: TRBJ1-1; D: -; V: TRBV6-5; CDR3: CASSYSGGRTEAFF; DNA: TGTGCCAGCAGTTACTCCGGGGGACGGACTGAAGCTTTCTTT
size: -; J: TRBJ2-1; D: TRBD2; V: TRBV5-1; CDR3: CASSLGWEGSYNEQFF; DNA: TGCGCCAGCAGCTTGGGGTGGGAGGGGTCCTACAATGAGCAGTTCTTC
size: -; J: TRBJ2-2; D: -; V: TRBV9; CDR3: CASSVSGRGNTGELFF; DNA: TGTGCCAGCAGCGTATCAGGCAGGGGAAACACCGGGGAGCTGTTTTTT
size: -; J: TRBJ2-3; D: -; V: TRBV7-3; CDR3: CASSLRGGSTDTQYF; DNA: TGTGCCAGCAGCTTAAGGGGCGGAAGCACAGATACGCAGTATTTT
size: -; J: TRBJ1-2; D: -; V: TRBV28; CDR3: CASSFWGGYGYTF; DNA: TGTGCCAGCAGTTTCTGGGGGGGGTATGGCTACACCTTC
size: -; J: TRBJ2-3; D: -; V: TRBV7-3; CDR3: CASSLTGGADTQYF; DNA: TGTGCCAGCAGCTTAACAGGGGGGGCAGATACGCAGTATTTT
size: -; J: TRBJ2-1; D: -; V: TRBV6-5; CDR3: CASSSRDEQFF; DNA: TGTGCCAGCAGTTCCCGCGATGAGCAGTTCTTC
size: -; J: TRBJ1-1; D: -; V: TRBV19; CDR3: CASSKMSGIAGRTEAFF; DNA: TGTGCCAGTAGTAAGATGTCCGGGATTGCGGGTCGGACTGAAGCTTTCTTT
size: -; J: TRBJ2-1; D: -; V: TRBV6-2/TRBV6-3; CDR3: CASSYLNEQFF; DNA: TGTGCCAGCAGTTACCTCAATGAGCAGTTCTTC
size: -; J: TRBJ2-7; D: TRBD2; V: TRBV7-9; CDR3: CASSPGGQGIYEQYF; DNA: TGTGCCAGCAGCCCGGGGGGGCAGGGCATCTACGAGCAGTACTTC
size: -; J: TRBJ2-3; D: TRBD1; V: TRBV19; CDR3: CASSIGTGPDTQYF; DNA: TGTGCCAGTAGTATCGGGACAGGGCCAGATACGCAGTATTTT
size: -; J: TRBJ2-7; D: TRBD2; V: TRBV14; CDR3: CASGRAGGVYEQYF; DNA: TGTGCCAGCGGGCGGGCGGGAGGAGTCTACGAGCAGTACTTC
size: -; J: TRBJ2-3; D: TRBD2; V: TRBV4-1; CDR3: CASSHPGLAGTTQYF; DNA: TGCGCCAGCAGCCATCCGGGACTAGCGGGCACTACGCAGTATTTT
size: -; J: TRBJ1-3; D: -; V: TRBV9; CDR3: CASSALGGRTGNTIYF; DNA: TGTGCCAGCAGCGCCCTGGGGGGTCGAACTGGAAACACCATATATTTT
size: -; J: TRBJ2-3; D: TRBD1; V: TRBV19; CDR3: CASSPGTGPTDTQYF; DNA: TGTGCCAGTAGTCCGGGGACAGGACCCACAGATACGCAGTATTTT
size: -; J: TRBJ1-5; D: -; V: TRBV18; CDR3: CASSPPGGPGPQPQHF; DNA: TGTGCCAGCTCACCACCGGGGGGGCCCGGTCCTCAGCCCCAGCATTTT
size: once; J: TRBJ1-5; D: -; V: TRBV5-1; CDR3: CASSLQGGNQPQHF; DNA: TGCGCCAGCAGCTTACAGGGAGGCAATCAGCCCCAGCATTTT
size: -; J: TRBJ2-1; D: TRBD2; V: TRBV7-3; CDR3: CASSLRQLAGEQFF; DNA: TGTGCCAGCAGCTTAAGACAACTAGCGGGTGAGCAGTTCTTC
size: -; J: TRBJ2-7; D: TRBD2; V: TRBV28; CDR3: CASSLPPGLADYEQYF; DNA: TGTGCCAGCAGTCTCCCCCCGGGACTAGCGGACTACGAGCAGTACTTC
size: -; J: TRBJ2-1; D: TRBD1; V: TRBV5-1; CDR3: CASTVGTGVLDEQFF; DNA: TGCGCCAGCACAGTAGGGACAGGGGTTTTGGATGAGCAGTTCTTC
size: -; J: TRBJ1-1; D: TRBD1; V: TRBV15; CDR3: CATSKDRVNTEAFF; DNA: TGTGCCACCAGCAAGGACAGGGTGAACACTGAAGCTTTCTTT
size: -; J: TRBJ1-2; D: -; V: TRBV3-1/TRBV3-2; CDR3: CASSQAVQVHGYTF; DNA: TGTGCCAGCAGCCAAGCTGTACAGGTTCATGGCTACACCTTC
size: once; J: TRBJ2-1; D: TRBD1; V: TRBV9; CDR3: CASSVVSTGYNEQFF; DNA: TGTGCCAGCAGCGTAGTTTCGACAGGGTACAATGAGCAGTTCTTC
size: -; J: TRBJ2-1; D: TRBD2; V: TRBV11-3; CDR3: CASSLLAGGGEQFF; DNA: TGTGCCAGCAGCCTACTAGCGGGAGGTGGAGAGCAGTTCTTC
size: -; J: TRBJ1-1; D: -; V: TRBV6-1; CDR3: CASSESRLRAFF; DNA: TGTGCCAGCAGTGAGAGTAGGCTGAGGGCTTTCTTT
size: once; J: TRBJ1-5; D: -; V: TRBV7-2; CDR3: CASSPRGGEGTQPQHF; DNA: TGTGCCAGCAGCCCTCGGGGAGGGGAGGGGACCCAGCCCCAGCATTTT
size: few; J: TRBJ2-6; D: TRBD1; V: TRBV4-1; CDR3: CASSQPGQGRSGANVLTF; DNA: TGCGCCAGCAGCCAGCCGGGACAGGGTCGCTCTGGGGCCAACGTCCTGACTTTC
size: -; J: TRBJ2-1; D: -; V: TRBV4-3; CDR3: CASSQVVEYNEQFF; DNA: TGCGCCAGCAGCCAAGTTGTGGAGTACAATGAGCAGTTCTTC